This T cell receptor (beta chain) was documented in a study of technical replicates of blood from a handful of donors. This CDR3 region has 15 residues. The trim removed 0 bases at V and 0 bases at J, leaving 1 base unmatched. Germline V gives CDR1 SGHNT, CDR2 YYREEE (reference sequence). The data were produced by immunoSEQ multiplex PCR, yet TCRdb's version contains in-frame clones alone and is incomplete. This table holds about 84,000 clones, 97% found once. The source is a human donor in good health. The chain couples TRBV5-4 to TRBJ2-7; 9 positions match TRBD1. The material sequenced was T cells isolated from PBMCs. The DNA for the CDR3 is TGTGCCAGCAGCTTGGGGGGACAGGGCTCCTACGAGCAGTACTTC. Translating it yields CASSLGGQGSYEQYF.